This T cell receptor (beta chain) was observed in a study of cytomegalovirus exposure and HLA in healthy donors. General study points: Fewer N-insertions (relative to the roughly 670-donor mean) were reportedly seen in an Asian-associated ancestry cluster in a later analysis. An apparent linkage of common viral pathogens to several of the most significant clusters emerged in a later analysis. Associated with HLA alleles at 0.05 false discovery rate in a later analysis were over 15,000 TCR beta sequences. Data from an earlier analysis indicated that most TCR beta V segments were productive either about 87% or about 30% of the time.

Comment on this clone: Antigen unknown. Germline is not matched at one junction end, which may reflect a read error.

Germline V gene sequence: CDR1 SSHAT, CDR2 FNYEAQ (reference sequence). The CDR3 has 16 amino acids. The PCR contained 60 Vbeta and 13 Jbeta primers. Only in-frame clones appear in the TCRdb table, and some are missing; sequencing was by immunoSEQ multiplex PCR. The table lists tens of thousands of clones, approximately 79% of them singletons. The source material was PBMCs. This chain links TRBV7-7 with TRBJ2-1, with D possibly TRBD2 on 6 matching bases. This TCR was recovered from a female donor in good health and CMV-seronegative. The CDR3 protein is CASSPILAGAYNEQFF. CDR3 bases: TGTGCTAGCAGCCCCATACTAGCTGGGGCCTACAATGAGCAGTTCTTC. The whole variable domain, filled in from reference TRBV7-7 and TRBJ2-1, reads GAGVSQSPRYKVTKRGQDVTLRCDPISSHATLYWYQQALGQGPEFLTYFNYEAQPDKSGLPSDRFSAERPEGSISTLTIQRTEQRDSAMYRCASSPILAGAYNEQFFGPGTRLTVL.